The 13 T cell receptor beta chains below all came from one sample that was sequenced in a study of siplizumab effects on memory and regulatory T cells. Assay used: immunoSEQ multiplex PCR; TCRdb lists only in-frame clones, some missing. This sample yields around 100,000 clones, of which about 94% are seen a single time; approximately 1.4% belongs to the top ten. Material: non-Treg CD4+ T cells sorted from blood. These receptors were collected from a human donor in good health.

The DNA for the CDR3 is TGTGCCAGCATAAGGGGTACGAACACCGGGGAGCTGTTTTTT. Translating it yields CASIRGTNTGELFF. The J gene is TRBJ2-2, the V gene TRBV2, with D possibly being TRBD1 (5 bases). V shed 7 bases and J shed 0 bases, with 9 bases lying between them. The V gene's germline CDR1 is SNHLY and CDR2 FYNNEI. The CDR3 covers 14 residues.

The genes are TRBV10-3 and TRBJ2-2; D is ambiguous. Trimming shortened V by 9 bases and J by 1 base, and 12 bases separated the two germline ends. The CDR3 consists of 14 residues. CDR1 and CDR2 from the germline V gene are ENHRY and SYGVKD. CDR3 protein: CAIRQGLNTGELFF. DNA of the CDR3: TGTGCCATACGACAAGGGCTGAACACCGGGGAGCTGTTTTTT.

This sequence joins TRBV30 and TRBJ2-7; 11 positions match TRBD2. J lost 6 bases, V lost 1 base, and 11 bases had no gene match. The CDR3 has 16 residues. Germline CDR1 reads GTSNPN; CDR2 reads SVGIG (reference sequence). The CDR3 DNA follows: TGTGCCTGGAGTGGGACACTAGCGGGAGAAGTAGCCGAGCAGTACTTC. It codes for CAWSGTLAGEVAEQYF.

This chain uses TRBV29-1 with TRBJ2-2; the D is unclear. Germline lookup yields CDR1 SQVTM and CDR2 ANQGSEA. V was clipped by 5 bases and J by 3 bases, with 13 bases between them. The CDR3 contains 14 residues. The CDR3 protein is CSVLVRLDTGELFF. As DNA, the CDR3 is TGCAGCGTTTTAGTCAGGTTAGACACCGGGGAGCTGTTTTTT.

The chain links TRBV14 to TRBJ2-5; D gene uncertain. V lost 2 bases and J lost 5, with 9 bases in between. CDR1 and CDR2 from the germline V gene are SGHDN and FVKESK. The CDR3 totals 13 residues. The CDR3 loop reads CASSQTAWETQYF. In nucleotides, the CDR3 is TGTGCCAGCAGCCAAACCGCCTGGGAGACCCAGTACTTC.

The CDR3 sequence: CASIRGGRTGELFF. The CDR3 DNA sequence: TGTGCCAGCATTCGAGGGGGTCGGACCGGGGAGCTGTTTTTT. The chain recombines TRBV28 with TRBJ2-2; perhaps TRBD1 as D (6 bases). In germline, CDR1 is MDHEN, CDR2 SYDVKM. CDR3 length: 14 amino acids. The ends were cut back, 7 bases at V and 5 bases at J, with 14 bases in the middle.

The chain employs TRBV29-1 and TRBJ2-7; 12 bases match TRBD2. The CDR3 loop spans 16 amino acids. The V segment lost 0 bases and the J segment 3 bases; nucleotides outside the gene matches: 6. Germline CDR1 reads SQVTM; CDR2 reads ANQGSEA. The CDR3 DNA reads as TGCAGCGTTGAAGAACTAGCGGGAGGAGCAATCTACGAGCAGTACTTC. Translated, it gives CSVEELAGGAIYEQYF.

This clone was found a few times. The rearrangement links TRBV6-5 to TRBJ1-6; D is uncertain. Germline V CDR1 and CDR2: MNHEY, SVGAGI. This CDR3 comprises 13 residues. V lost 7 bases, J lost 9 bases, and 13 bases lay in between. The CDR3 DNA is TGTGCCAGCAAAAGTCGGCCAGGTTCACCCCTCCACTTT. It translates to CASKSRPGSPLHF.

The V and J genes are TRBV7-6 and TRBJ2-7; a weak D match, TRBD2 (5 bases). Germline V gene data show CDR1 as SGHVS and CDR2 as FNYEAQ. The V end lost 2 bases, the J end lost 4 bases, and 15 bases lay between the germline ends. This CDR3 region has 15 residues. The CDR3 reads CASSLQAGSQYEQYF. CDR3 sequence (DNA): TGTGCCAGCAGCTTACAGGCGGGTTCTCAGTACGAGCAGTACTTC.

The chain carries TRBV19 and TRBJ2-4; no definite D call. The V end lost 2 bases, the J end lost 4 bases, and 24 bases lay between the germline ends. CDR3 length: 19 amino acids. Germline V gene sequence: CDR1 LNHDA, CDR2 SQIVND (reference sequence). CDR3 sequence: CASSILPRTLLWGKNIQYF. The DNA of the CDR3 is TGTGCCAGTAGTATACTACCCCGGACCCTCTTGTGGGGTAAAAACATTCAGTACTTC.

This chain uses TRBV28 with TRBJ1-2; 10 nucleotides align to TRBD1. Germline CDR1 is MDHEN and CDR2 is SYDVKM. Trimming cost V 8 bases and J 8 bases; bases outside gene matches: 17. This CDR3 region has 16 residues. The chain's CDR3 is CASLGSGTGDNRGYTF. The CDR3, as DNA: TGTGCCAGCCTGGGGTCTGGGACAGGGGATAATAGGGGCTACACCTTC.

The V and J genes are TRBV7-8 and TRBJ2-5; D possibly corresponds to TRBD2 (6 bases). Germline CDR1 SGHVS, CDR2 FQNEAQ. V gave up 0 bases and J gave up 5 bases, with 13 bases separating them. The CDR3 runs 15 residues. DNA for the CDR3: TGTGCCAGCAGCTTAGCAGCGGGTGGCTGGGAGACCCAGTACTTC. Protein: CASSLAAGGWETQYF.

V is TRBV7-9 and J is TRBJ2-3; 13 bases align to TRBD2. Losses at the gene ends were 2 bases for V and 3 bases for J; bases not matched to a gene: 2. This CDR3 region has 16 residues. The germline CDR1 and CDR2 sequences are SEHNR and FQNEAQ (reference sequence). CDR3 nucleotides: TGTGCCAGCAGCTTAATACTAGCGGGAGGGACAGATACGCAGTATTTT. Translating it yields CASSLILAGGTDTQYF.